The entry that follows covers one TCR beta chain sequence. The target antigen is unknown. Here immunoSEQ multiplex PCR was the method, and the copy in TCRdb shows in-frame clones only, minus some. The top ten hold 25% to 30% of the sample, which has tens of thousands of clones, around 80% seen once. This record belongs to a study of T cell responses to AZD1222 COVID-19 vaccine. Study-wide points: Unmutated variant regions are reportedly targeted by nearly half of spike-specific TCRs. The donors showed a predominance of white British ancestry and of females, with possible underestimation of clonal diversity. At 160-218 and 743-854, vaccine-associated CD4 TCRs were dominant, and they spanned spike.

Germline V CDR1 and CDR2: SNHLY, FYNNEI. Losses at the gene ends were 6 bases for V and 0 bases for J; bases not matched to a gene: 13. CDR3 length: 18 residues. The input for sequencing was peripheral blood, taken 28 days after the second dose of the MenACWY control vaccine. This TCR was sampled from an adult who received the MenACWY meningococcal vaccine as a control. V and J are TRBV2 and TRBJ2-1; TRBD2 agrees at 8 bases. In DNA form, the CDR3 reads TGTGCCAGCAGCTGGGACATTAGCGGGGTGAGCTCCTACAATGAGCAGTTCTTC. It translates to CASSWDISGVSSYNEQFF.